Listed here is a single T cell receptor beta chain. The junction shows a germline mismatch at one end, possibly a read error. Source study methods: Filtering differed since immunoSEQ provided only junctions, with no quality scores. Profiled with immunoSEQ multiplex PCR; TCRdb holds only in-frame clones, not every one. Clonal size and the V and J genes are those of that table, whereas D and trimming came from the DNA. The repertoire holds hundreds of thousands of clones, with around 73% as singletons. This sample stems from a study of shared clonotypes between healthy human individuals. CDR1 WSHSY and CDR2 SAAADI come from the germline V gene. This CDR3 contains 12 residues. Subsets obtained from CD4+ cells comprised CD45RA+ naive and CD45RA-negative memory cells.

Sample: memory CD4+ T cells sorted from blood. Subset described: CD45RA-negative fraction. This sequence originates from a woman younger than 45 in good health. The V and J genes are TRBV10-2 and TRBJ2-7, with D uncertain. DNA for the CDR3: TGCGCCAGCAGTGAGGGACCAAGAACACGGGACTTC. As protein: CASSEGPRTRDF.